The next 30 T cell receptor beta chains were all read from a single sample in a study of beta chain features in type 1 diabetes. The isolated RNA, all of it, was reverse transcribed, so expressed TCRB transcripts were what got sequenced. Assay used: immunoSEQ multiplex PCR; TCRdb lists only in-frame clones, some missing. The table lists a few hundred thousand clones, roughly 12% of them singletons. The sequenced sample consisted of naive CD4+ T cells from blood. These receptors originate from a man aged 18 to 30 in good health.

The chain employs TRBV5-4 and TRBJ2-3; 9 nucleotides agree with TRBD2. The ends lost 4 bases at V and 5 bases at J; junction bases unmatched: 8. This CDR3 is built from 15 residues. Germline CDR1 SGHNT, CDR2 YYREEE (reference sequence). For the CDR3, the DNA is TGTGCCAGCAGCCCAGGCGGGGGGGTGGGAGATACGCAGTATTTT. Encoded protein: CASSPGGGVGDTQYF. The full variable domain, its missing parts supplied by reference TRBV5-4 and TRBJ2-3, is ETGVTQSPTHLIKTRGQQVTLRCSSQSGHNTVSWYQQALGQGPQFIFQYYREEENGRGNFPPRFSGLQFPNYSSELNVNALELDDSALYLCASSPGGGVGDTQYFGPGTRLTVL.

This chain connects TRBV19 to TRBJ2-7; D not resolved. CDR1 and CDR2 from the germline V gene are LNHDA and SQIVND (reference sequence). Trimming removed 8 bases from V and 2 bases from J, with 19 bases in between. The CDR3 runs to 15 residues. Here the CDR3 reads CASQRIGSVAYEQYF. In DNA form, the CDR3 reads TGTGCCAGTCAGAGAATTGGAAGCGTCGCCTACGAGCAGTACTTC.

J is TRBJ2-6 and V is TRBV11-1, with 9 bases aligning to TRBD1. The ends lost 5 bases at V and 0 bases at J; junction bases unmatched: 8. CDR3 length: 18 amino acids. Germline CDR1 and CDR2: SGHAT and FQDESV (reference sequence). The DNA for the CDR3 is TGTGCCAGCAGCACCTACAGGGGGCACAGCTCTGGGGCCAACGTCCTGACTTTC. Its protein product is CASSTYRGHSSGANVLTF. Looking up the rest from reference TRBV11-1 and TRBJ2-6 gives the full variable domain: EAEVAQSPRYKITEKSQAVAFWCDPISGHATLYWYRQILGQGPELLVQFQDESVVDDSQLPKDRFSAERLKGVDSTLKIQPAELGDSAMYLCASSTYRGHSSGANVLTFGAGSRLTVL.

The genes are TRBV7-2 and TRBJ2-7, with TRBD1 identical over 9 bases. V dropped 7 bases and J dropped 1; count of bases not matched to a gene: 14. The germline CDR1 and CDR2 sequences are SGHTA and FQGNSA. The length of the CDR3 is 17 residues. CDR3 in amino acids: CASTPRARTGASYEQYF. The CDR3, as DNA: TGTGCCAGCACCCCGAGGGCCAGGACAGGGGCGTCCTACGAGCAGTACTTC.

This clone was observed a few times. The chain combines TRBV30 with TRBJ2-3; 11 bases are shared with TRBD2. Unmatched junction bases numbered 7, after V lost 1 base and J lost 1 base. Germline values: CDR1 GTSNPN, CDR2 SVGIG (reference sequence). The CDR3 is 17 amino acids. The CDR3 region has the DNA TGTGCCTGGAGTGGGTGGGCGGGACTAGCGGGCACAGATACGCAGTATTTT. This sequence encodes CAWSGWAGLAGTDTQYF.

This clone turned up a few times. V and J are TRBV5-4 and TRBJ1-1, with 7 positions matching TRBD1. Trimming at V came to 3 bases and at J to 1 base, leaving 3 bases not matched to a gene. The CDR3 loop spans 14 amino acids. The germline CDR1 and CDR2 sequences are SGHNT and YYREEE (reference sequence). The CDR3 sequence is CASSSGQRNTEAFF. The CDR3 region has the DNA TGTGCCAGCAGCTCGGGACAGCGGAACACTGAAGCTTTCTTT. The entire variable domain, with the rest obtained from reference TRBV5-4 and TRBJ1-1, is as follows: ETGVTQSPTHLIKTRGQQVTLRCSSQSGHNTVSWYQQALGQGPQFIFQYYREEENGRGNFPPRFSGLQFPNYSSELNVNALELDDSALYLCASSSGQRNTEAFFGQGTRLTVV.

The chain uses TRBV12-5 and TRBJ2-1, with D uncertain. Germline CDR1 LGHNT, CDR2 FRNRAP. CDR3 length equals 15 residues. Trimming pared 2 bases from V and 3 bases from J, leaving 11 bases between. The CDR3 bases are TGTGCTAGTGGTTTGAGTGGCTCGAACTACAATGAGCAGTTCTTC. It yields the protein CASGLSGSNYNEQFF.

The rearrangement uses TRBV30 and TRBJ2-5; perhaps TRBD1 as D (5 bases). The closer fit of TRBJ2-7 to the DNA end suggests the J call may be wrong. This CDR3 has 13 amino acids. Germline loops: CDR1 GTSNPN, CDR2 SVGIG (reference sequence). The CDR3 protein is CAWSAGFTYEQYF. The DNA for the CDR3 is TGTGCCTGGAGTGCAGGGTTCACCTACGAGCAGTACTTC.

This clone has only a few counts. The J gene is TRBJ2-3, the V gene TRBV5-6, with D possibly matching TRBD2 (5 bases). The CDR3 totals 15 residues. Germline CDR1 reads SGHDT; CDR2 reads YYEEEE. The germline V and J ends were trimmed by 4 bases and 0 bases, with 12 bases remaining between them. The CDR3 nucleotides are TGTGCCAGCAGCACAGAGGGCGGGAGCACAGATACGCAGTATTTT. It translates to CASSTEGGSTDTQYF.

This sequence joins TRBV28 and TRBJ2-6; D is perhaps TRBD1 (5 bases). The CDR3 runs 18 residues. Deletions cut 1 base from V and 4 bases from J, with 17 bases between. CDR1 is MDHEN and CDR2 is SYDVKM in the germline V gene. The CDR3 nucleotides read TGTGCCAGCAGTTTATATCTCCTCCAGGGATCAGGGGCCAACGTCCTGACTTTC. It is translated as CASSLYLLQGSGANVLTF. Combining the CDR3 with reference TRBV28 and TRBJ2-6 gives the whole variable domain DVKVTQSSRYLVKRTGEKVFLECVQDMDHENMFWYRQDPGLGLRLIYFSYDVKMKEKGDIPEGYSVSREKKERFSLILESASTNQTSMYLCASSLYLLQGSGANVLTFGAGSRLTVL.

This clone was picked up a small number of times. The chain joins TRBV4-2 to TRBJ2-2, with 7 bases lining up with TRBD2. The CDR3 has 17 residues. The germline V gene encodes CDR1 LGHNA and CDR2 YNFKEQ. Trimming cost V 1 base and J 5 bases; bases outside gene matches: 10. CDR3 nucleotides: TGTGCCAGCAGCCAAGTGGGGACGGGAGGACGAACCGGGGAGCTGTTTTTT. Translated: CASSQVGTGGRTGELFF.

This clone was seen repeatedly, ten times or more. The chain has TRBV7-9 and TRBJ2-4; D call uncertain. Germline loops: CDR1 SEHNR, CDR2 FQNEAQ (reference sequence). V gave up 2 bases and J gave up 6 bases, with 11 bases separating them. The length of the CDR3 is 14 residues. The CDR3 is CASSLTVPGNIQYF. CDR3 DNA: TGTGCCAGCAGCTTAACGGTTCCGGGAAACATTCAGTACTTC.

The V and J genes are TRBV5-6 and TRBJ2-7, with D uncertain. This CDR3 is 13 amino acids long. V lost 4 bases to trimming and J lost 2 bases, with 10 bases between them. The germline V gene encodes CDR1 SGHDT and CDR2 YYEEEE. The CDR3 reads CASSRSRAYEQYF. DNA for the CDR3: TGTGCCAGCAGCCGGTCCCGGGCCTACGAGCAGTACTTC.

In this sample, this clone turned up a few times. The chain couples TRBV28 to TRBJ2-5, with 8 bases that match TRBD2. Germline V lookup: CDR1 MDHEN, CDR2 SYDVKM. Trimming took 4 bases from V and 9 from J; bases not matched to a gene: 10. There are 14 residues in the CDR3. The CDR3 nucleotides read TGTGCCAGCAGTTCCGGACTAGCCGGCGGGCCCCAGTACTTC. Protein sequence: CASSSGLAGGPQYF.

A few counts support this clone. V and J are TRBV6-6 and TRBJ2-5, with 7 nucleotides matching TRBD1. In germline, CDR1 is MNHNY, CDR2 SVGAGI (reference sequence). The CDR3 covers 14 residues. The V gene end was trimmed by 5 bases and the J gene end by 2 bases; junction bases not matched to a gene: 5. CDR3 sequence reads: CASSRDREQETQYF. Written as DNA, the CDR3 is TGTGCCAGCAGTCGCGACAGGGAGCAAGAGACCCAGTACTTC.

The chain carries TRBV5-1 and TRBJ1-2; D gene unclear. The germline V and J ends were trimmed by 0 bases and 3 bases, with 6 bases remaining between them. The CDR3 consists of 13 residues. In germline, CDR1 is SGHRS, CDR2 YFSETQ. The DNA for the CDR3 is TGCGCCAGCAGCTTGGCAGAAGACTATGGCTACACCTTC. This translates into CASSLAEDYGYTF.

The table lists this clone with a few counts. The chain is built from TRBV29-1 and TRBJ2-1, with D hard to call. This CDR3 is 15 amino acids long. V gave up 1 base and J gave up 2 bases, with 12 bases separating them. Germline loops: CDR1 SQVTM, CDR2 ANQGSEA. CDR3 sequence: CSVEGRGTPYNEQFF. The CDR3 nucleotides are TGCAGCGTTGAAGGGCGCGGAACCCCCTACAATGAGCAGTTCTTC.

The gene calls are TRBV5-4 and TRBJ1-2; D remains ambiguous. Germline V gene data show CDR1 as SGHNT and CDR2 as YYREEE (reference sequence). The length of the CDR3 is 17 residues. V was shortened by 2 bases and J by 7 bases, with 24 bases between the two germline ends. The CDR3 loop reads CASSLTPSPAGRGGYTF. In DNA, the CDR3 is TGTGCCAGCAGCTTAACCCCGAGCCCGGCTGGGCGTGGTGGCTACACCTTC.

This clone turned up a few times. This chain's CDR3 is CASSLLGQGETQYF. The CDR3 DNA sequence: TGTGCCAGCAGCTTGTTGGGACAGGGAGAGACCCAGTACTTC. The V gene is TRBV5-4, the J gene TRBJ2-5, with 9 nucleotides matching TRBD1. The CDR3 is 14 amino acids. Germline-derived CDR1 and CDR2 are SGHNT and YYREEE (reference sequence). V dropped 1 base and J dropped 4; count of bases not matched to a gene: 2. The full variable domain, in which reference TRBV5-4 and TRBJ2-5 provide the parts outside the CDR3, is ETGVTQSPTHLIKTRGQQVTLRCSSQSGHNTVSWYQQALGQGPQFIFQYYREEENGRGNFPPRFSGLQFPNYSSELNVNALELDDSALYLCASSLLGQGETQYFGPGTRLLVL.

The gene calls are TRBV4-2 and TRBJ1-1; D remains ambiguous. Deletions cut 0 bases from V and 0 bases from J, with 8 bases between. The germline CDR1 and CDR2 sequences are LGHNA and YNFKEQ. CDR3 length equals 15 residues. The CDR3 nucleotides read TGTGCCAGCAGCCAAGACCCAGCGATGAACACTGAAGCTTTCTTT. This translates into CASSQDPAMNTEAFF.

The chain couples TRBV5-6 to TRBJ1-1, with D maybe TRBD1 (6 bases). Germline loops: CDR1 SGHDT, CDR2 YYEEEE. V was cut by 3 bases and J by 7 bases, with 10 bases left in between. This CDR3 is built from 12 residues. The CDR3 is CASSYTRGEAFF. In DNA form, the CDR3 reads TGTGCCAGCAGCTATACCAGGGGTGAAGCTTTCTTT.

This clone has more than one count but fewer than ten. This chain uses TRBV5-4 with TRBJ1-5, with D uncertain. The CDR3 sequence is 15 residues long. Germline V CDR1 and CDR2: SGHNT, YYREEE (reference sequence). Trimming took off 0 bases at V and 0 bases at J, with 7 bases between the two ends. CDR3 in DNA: TGTGCCAGCAGCTTGGGGGAGGGTAGCAATCAGCCCCAGCATTTT. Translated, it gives CASSLGEGSNQPQHF.

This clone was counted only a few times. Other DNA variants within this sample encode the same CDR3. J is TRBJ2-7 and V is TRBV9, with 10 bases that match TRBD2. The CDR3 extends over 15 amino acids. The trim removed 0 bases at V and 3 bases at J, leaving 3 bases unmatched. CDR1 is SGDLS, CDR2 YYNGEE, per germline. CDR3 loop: CASSVGLAGDYEQYF. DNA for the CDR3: TGTGCCAGCAGCGTAGGTCTAGCGGGAGACTACGAGCAGTACTTC.

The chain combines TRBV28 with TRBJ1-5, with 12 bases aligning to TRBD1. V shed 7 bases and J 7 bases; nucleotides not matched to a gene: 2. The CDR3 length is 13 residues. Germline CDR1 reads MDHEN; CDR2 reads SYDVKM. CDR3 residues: CASTGQGAQPQHF. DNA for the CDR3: TGTGCCAGCACGGGACAGGGGGCCCAGCCCCAGCATTTT.

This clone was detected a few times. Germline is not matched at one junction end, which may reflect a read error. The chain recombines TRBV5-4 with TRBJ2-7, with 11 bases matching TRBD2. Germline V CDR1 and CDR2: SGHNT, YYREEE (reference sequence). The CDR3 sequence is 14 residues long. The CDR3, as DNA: TGCGCCAGCAGCGTAGCGGGGGGGTCCTACGAGCAGTACTTC. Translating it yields CASSVAGGSYEQYF.

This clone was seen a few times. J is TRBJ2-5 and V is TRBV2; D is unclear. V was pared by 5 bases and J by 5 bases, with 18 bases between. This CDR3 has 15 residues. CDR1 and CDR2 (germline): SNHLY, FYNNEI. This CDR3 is CASSLNSQGAETQYF. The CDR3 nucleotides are TGTGCCAGCAGTCTTAATTCCCAAGGAGCTGAGACCCAGTACTTC.

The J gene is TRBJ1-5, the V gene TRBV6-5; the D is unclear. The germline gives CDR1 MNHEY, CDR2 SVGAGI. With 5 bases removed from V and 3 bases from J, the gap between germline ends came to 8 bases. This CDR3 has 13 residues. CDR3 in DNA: TGTGCCAGCAGTAGCCGCGACAATCAGCCCCAGCATTTT. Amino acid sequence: CASSSRDNQPQHF.

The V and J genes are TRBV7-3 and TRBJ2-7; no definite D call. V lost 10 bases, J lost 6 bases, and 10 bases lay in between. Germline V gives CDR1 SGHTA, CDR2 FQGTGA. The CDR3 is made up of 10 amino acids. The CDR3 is CAILCGEQYF. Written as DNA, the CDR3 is TGTGCCATCCTGTGCGGCGAGCAGTACTTC.

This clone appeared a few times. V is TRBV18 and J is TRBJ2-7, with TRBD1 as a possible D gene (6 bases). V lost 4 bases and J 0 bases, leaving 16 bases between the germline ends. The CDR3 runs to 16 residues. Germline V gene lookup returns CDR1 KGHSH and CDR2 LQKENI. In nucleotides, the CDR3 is TGTGCCAGCTCACTGGAGACAGGCCGGGGCTCCTACGAGCAGTACTTC. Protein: CASSLETGRGSYEQYF.

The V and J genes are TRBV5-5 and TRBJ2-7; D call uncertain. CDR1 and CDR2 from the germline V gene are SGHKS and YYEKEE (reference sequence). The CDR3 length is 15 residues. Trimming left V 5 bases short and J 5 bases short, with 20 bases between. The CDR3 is CASRPLRSRLNEQYF. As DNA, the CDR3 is TGTGCCAGCAGGCCACTGCGTTCACGTCTCAACGAGCAGTACTTC.